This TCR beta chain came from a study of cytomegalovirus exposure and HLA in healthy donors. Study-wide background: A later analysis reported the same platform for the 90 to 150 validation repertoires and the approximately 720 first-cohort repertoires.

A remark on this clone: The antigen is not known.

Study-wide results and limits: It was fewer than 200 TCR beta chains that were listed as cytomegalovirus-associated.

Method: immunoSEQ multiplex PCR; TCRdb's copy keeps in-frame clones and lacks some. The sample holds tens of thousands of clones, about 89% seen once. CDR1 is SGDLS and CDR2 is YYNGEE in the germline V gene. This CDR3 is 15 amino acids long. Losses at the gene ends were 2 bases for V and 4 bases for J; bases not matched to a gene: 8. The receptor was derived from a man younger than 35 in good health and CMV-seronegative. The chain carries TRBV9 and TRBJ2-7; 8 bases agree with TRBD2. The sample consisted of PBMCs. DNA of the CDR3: TGTGCCAGCAGCGTTGGTGCGGGAGGAGGGTACGAGCAGTACTTC. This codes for CASSVGAGGGYEQYF.